This TCR beta chain is drawn from a study of spatial heterogeneity in lung cancer (dated by TCRdb to about 2019). In terms of the full investigation: The donors were around 69 patients from the lung TRACERx cohort who had early-stage, untreated non-small cell lung cancer. Beta-chain transcripts were consistently detected in greater numbers than alpha-chain transcripts, which likely reflected higher beta-chain transcript abundance. The study quantitatively compared TCR alpha and beta repertoires across multiple tumor regions, matched nontumor lung and blood in non-small cell lung cancer. The study linked features of the TCR repertoire to counts of nonsynonymous mutations, which were determined by whole-exome sequencing of tumor tissue. Follow-up PBMC samples were sequenced whenever the samples were available, and the median time to follow-up was 2 to 3 years after resection. At surgery, 220 tumor regions, approximately 64 matched nontumor lung samples and 56 PBMC samples were TCR-sequenced for both alpha and beta chains. In the raw uncorrected reads, each unique combination of TCR and UMI appeared on average more than ten times.

The paper's findings and limits, for the study overall: Confirming at a functional level the hypothesis that regional TCRs recognize regional mutations was considered to require additional single-cell paired TCR alpha and beta sequencing. Only about 15 patients were included in comparisons of baseline and follow-up blood repertoires. Ubiquitous expanded tumor TCRs showed up in blood more often at tumor resection than at routine follow-up.

Reading the label with the study, this specimen's time point is: blood at routine non-recurrence follow-up after resection. Whole RNA extracted from tumor and nontumor lung tissue, or from cryopreserved PBMC samples, was used for TCR sequencing without cell sorting. Only patients with enough RNA available from two or more tumor regions were chosen for TCR sequencing. On this clonotype: Its antigen remains unidentified. One end of the junction varies from germline; a read error may be responsible.

The receptor library was made with 5' RACE. These reads were obtained on a NextSeq 500. In the TCR library protocol, a unique molecular identifier was attached to each TCR cDNA molecule so that PCR and sequencing errors could be corrected. The paper's data handling went like this. TCR identification, UMI-based error correction and CDR3 extraction were all carried out with Decombinator tools. TCRs above a frequency of 2 per 1,000, corresponding to the top 1% of the tumor frequency distribution, were defined as expanded. Renyi diversity was calculated using the R vegan package after each repertoire was subsampled 100 times to 5,000 TCRs. CDR3 similarity networks were constructed using string-kernel similarity of amino acid triplets, with links drawn between CDR3s whose pairwise similarity was above 0.82. The public reads were run again by TCRdb, first through fastp at Q25 and then through MiXCR, and only productive beta chains were kept. Each CDR3 protein gets just one entry, which takes the most common genes and DNA from the rows behind it. For this entry, the V and J calls and clone size follow TCRdb and not the study's own pipeline. For this sample there are 23,000 or so distinct CDR3 sequences; 9% to 10% appear just once. The leading ten clones occupy approximately 21% of the sample.

The sequence came from a male donor with early-stage non-small cell lung cancer. This specimen was PBMCs, taken at follow-up.

The nucleotide sequence is given as TGCAGCGTTGAACCTTTATTTAGCGGGGGGTACAGTGAGCAGTTCTTC. It specifies CSVEPLFSGGYSEQFF. The chain uses TRBV29-1 and TRBJ2-1; 10 of the junction bases match TRBD2. Including the terminal cysteine and phenylalanine, the CDR3 comprises 16 residues. The read is trimmed to its CDR3 DNA, 48 bases read in frame from base 1. The germline V gene sets CDR1 to SQVTM and CDR2 to ANQGSEA.